Each of the 30 T cell receptor beta chains below was sequenced from the same sample in a study of T cells after posttransplantation cyclophosphamide. The method was immunoSEQ multiplex PCR; TCRdb's version includes in-frame clones alone and lacks a portion of them. This table holds about 22,000 clones, 80% to 90% found once. Control samples came 1 year after myeloablative marrow transplants with methotrexate plus calcineurin inhibitor. The sequencing here drew on PBMCs, taken after an allogeneic stem cell transplant with a calcineurin inhibitor and methotrexate. These TCRs come from a female patient aged 50-60 years who received an allogeneic stem cell transplant from an unrelated donor, was CMV-positive, and had chronic GVHD only. Some T cells may trace back to the graft donor.

V is TRBV5-4 and J is TRBJ1-1; D not resolved. The CDR3 has 16 residues. CDR1 SGHNT and CDR2 YYREEE come from the germline V gene (reference sequence). Trimming removed 4 bases at V and 1 base at J, with 17 bases between. Here the CDR3 reads CASSRLRAPGNTEAFF. The CDR3 bases are TGTGCCAGCAGCCGACTGCGGGCCCCGGGGAACACTGAAGCTTTCTTT.

This clone was seen only once. The genes are TRBV29-1 and TRBJ2-3, with TRBD2 matching 10 bases. The CDR3 is made up of 15 amino acids. After removal of 4 bases from V and 5 bases from J, the junction contained 9 bases not matched to a gene. Germline V lookup: CDR1 SQVTM, CDR2 ANQGSEA. CDR3 in amino acids: CSVAPPAGGIDTQYF. The CDR3 DNA reads as TGCAGCGTTGCACCGCCAGCGGGGGGGATAGATACGCAGTATTTT.

This rearrangement joins TRBV7-9 to TRBJ1-4; D unclear. This CDR3 is 14 amino acids long. V lost 5 bases and J 8 bases, leaving 15 bases between the germline ends. Looked up from germline, CDR1 is SEHNR and CDR2 is FQNEAQ (reference sequence). CDR3 protein: CASSLDGLIEKLFF. The CDR3 bases are TGTGCCAGCAGCCTTGATGGGCTGATCGAAAAACTGTTTTTT.

V usage is TRBV6-6 and J usage is TRBJ2-1; maybe TRBD2 (6 bases). V was trimmed by 6 bases and J by 8 bases, leaving 23 bases between them. Germline V lookup: CDR1 MNHNY, CDR2 SVGAGI (reference sequence). This CDR3 region has 16 residues. As DNA, the CDR3 is TGTGCCAGCAGGAAAAGGAAGTCAGTAGCGGTCTATGAGCAGTTCTTC. Amino acids: CASRKRKSVAVYEQFF.

The V call is TRBV5-6, the J call TRBJ2-3; maybe TRBD2 (6 bases). The V end lost 0 bases, the J end lost 5 bases, and 13 bases lay between the germline ends. CDR1 and CDR2 (germline): SGHDT, YYEEEE. The CDR3 contains 15 residues. Written as DNA, the CDR3 is TGTGCCAGCAGCTTGGTTGGGACTGGAGGAGATACGCAGTATTTT. Its protein is CASSLVGTGGDTQYF. The complete variable domain, with remaining parts taken from reference TRBV5-6 and TRBJ2-3, reads DAGVTQSPTHLIKTRGQQVTLRCSPKSGHDTVSWYQQALGQGPQFIFQYYEEEERQRGNFPDRFSGHQFPNYSSELNVNALLLGDSALYLCASSLVGTGGDTQYFGPGTRLTVL.

The chain combines TRBV5-1 with TRBJ2-7; 7 bases line up with TRBD2. Germline-derived CDR1 and CDR2 are SGHRS and YFSETQ. The CDR3 runs to 15 residues. V gave up 3 bases and J gave up 4 bases; unmatched junction bases: 10. The CDR3 sequence: CASSWSSGAKYEQYF. Here the CDR3 DNA reads TGCGCCAGCAGCTGGTCTAGCGGAGCGAAGTACGAGCAGTACTTC.

The sample holds one count of this clone. The CDR3 DNA reads TGTGCCAGCAGTGAATATCAGGGGGCCACTGAAGCTTTCTTT. Translation gives CASSEYQGATEAFF. The rearrangement joins TRBV6-4 to TRBJ1-1; 8 nucleotides align to TRBD1. Germline CDR1 MRHNA, CDR2 SNTAGT. V trimming: 3 bases; J trimming: 4 bases; junction bases outside the gene matches: 4. The CDR3 is 14 residues long.

The V and J genes are TRBV29-1 and TRBJ1-3; D is unresolved. This CDR3 is 13 amino acids long. Germline CDR1 SQVTM, CDR2 ANQGSEA. Trimming cost V 6 bases and J 4 bases, with 13 bases left between them. The CDR3 region has the DNA TGCAGCGTCGTGGGAGGCTTCGGAAACACCATATATTTT. Its protein is CSVVGGFGNTIYF.

Only one count was recorded for this clone. The chain couples TRBV2 to TRBJ2-7; TRBD2 matches 9 bases. V lost 3 bases and J lost 6; bases outside the gene matches: 6. CDR3 length: 14 amino acids. The germline V gene encodes CDR1 SNHLY and CDR2 FYNNEI. The CDR3 is CASSDGAGGLEQYF. Here the CDR3 DNA reads TGTGCCAGCAGTGACGGGGCGGGAGGGCTCGAGCAGTACTTC.

V gene TRBV4-3 combines with J gene TRBJ2-2, with 11 nucleotides matching TRBD2. This CDR3 is built from 16 residues. Trimming cost V 4 bases and J 2 bases; bases outside gene matches: 3. Looked up from germline, CDR1 is LGHNA and CDR2 is YSLEER. CDR3 sequence reads: CASSRRLAGNTGELFF. The CDR3 coding sequence is TGCGCCAGCAGCCGGAGACTAGCGGGAAACACCGGGGAGCTGTTTTTT.

The chain is built from TRBV5-1 and TRBJ2-5, with a weak D call TRBD2 (5 bases). With 1 base removed from V and 2 bases from J, the gap between germline ends came to 9 bases. CDR3 length: 14 amino acids. From germline, CDR1 is SGHRS and CDR2 YFSETQ. The CDR3 DNA is TGCGCCAGCAGCTTGCCGGGGAGACAAGAGACCCAGTACTTC. Its translation is CASSLPGRQETQYF.

Only a few counts were recorded for this clone. V gene TRBV28 combines with J gene TRBJ1-2; 9 bases fit TRBD1. The CDR3 length is 14 residues. V lost 5 bases to trimming and J lost 8 bases; unmatched junction nucleotides: 9. Germline lookup yields CDR1 MDHEN and CDR2 SYDVKM. For the CDR3, the DNA is TGTGCCAGCAGTCTAACAGGGGGCTTCACGGGCTACACCTTC. It encodes CASSLTGGFTGYTF.

The chain is built from TRBV7-2 and TRBJ2-1; 7 bases map to TRBD2. Germline assignment: CDR1 SGHTA and CDR2 FQGNSA. The junction had 2 bases not matched to a gene; V was cut back by 1 base and J by 5 bases. There are 14 residues in the CDR3. Written as DNA, the CDR3 is TGTGCCAGCAGCTTAGGGACTAGTAACAATGAGCAGTTCTTC. Translation gives CASSLGTSNNEQFF. The whole variable domain, filled in from reference TRBV7-2 and TRBJ2-1, reads GAGVSQSPSNKVTEKGKDVELRCDPISGHTALYWYRQSLGQGLEFLIYFQGNSAPDKSGLPSDRFSAERTGGSVSTLTIQRTQQEDSAVYLCASSLGTSNNEQFFGPGTRLTVL.

V and J are TRBV4-1 and TRBJ1-2; TRBD1 is a possible D gene (5 bases). This CDR3 is 20 amino acids long. The germline V gene has CDR1 MGHRA and CDR2 YSYEKL. V was clipped by 1 base and J by 2 bases, with 26 bases between them. CDR3 loop: CASSQGLYGTGTRGNYGYTF. The CDR3 DNA is TGCGCCAGCAGCCAAGGGTTGTATGGAACAGGCACCCGGGGGAACTATGGCTACACCTTC.

The V call is TRBV29-1, the J call TRBJ2-1; D may be TRBD1 (6 bases). This CDR3 region has 16 residues. V lost 4 bases and J lost 0, with 16 bases in between. Germline V lookup: CDR1 SQVTM, CDR2 ANQGSEA. The CDR3 loop is CSVVNRTGTSYNEQFF. Here the CDR3 DNA reads TGCAGCGTTGTAAATCGCACAGGGACCTCCTACAATGAGCAGTTCTTC.

The rearrangement joins TRBV2 to TRBJ1-5; a weak D match, TRBD1 (6 bases). V was trimmed by 5 bases and J by 4 bases, leaving 12 bases between them. Germline-derived CDR1 and CDR2 are SNHLY and FYNNEI. The CDR3 consists of 14 residues. CDR3 bases: TGTGCCAGCAGTCCCGGGACATTGAATCAGCCCCAGCATTTT. This translates into CASSPGTLNQPQHF.

The rearrangement joins TRBV9 to TRBJ1-2; TRBD1 is a possible D gene (6 bases). Looked up from germline, CDR1 is SGDLS and CDR2 is YYNGEE. The CDR3 covers 13 residues. The V end was cut by 1 base, the J end by 8 bases, with 12 bases between. The DNA of the CDR3 is TGTGCCAGCAGCGTAATGGGGGCGAGGGGCTACACCTTC. As protein: CASSVMGARGYTF.

The sample holds one count of this clone. J is TRBJ1-5 and V is TRBV6-6; D unresolved. CDR1 and CDR2 from the germline V gene are MNHNY and SVGAGI (reference sequence). V shed 5 bases and J shed 5 bases, with 13 bases lying between them. The CDR3 spans 14 residues. The CDR3 nucleotides read TGTGCCAGCAGTCGCCGGGGAATCGATCAGCCCCAGCATTTT. This gives the protein CASSRRGIDQPQHF.

The V call is TRBV5-1, the J call TRBJ2-3; 8 bases match TRBD2. Germline V gene sequence: CDR1 SGHRS, CDR2 YFSETQ. The V and J ends lost 5 bases and 1 base, in that order; junction bases with no gene match: 3. The CDR3 is made up of 14 amino acids. CDR3 nucleotide sequence: TGCGCCAGCAGGGGACTAGAGGGCACAGATACGCAGTATTTT. As protein: CASRGLEGTDTQYF.

The chain is built from TRBV7-2 and TRBJ2-7, with 9 bases identical to TRBD2. CDR3 size: 15 residues. The V segment lost 3 bases and the J segment 3 bases; nucleotides outside the gene matches: 6. Germline values: CDR1 SGHTA, CDR2 FQGNSA. The CDR3 region has the DNA TGTGCCAGCAGCTTTAGCGGGAGCATTTACTACGAGCAGTACTTC. Translation gives CASSFSGSIYYEQYF.

CDR3 in amino acids: CSVEMAGREGEQFF. DNA for the CDR3: TGCAGCGTTGAGATGGCGGGGAGGGAAGGTGAGCAGTTCTTC. The rearrangement uses TRBV29-1 and TRBJ2-1; 7 bases agree with TRBD2. The germline V gene encodes CDR1 SQVTM and CDR2 ANQGSEA. Germline trimming cut 3 bases from V and 9 bases from J; bases unmatched to any gene: 11. The CDR3 is 14 amino acids.

This clone occurred once. This chain joins TRBV6-6 and TRBJ1-1, with D possibly being TRBD1 (6 bases). Germline assignment: CDR1 MNHNY and CDR2 SVGAGI (reference sequence). The CDR3 has 15 amino acids. Trimming shortened V by 3 bases and J by 2 bases, and 13 bases separated the two germline ends. CDR3 DNA sequence: TGTGCCAGCAGTTATATCAGGGGCCAAAACACTGAAGCTTTCTTT. Its translation is CASSYIRGQNTEAFF.

The chain recombines TRBV18 with TRBJ2-1; a possible D gene is TRBD1 (6 bases). Trimming removed 6 bases at V and 1 base at J, with 13 bases between. The V gene's germline CDR1 is KGHSH and CDR2 LQKENI. The CDR3 length is 15 residues. CDR3 protein: CASSQQGFSYNEQFF. The CDR3 DNA reads as TGTGCCAGCTCCCAACAGGGTTTTTCCTACAATGAGCAGTTCTTC. Full variable domain (outside the CDR3, taken from reference TRBV18 and TRBJ2-1): NAGVMQNPRHLVRRRGQEARLRCSPMKGHSHVYWYRQLPEEGLKFMVYLQKENIIDESGMPKERFSAEFPKEGPSILRIQQVVRGDSAAYFCASSQQGFSYNEQFFGPGTRLTVL.

Notes on this clone: The junction departs from germline at one end; a sequencing error may be responsible. The chain links TRBV6-6 to TRBJ2-1, with TRBD2 identical over 14 bases. This CDR3 has 16 amino acids. CDR1 MNHNY and CDR2 SVGAGI come from the germline V gene (reference sequence). This chain's CDR3 is CASTYEGTSGSGEQFF. The CDR3 nucleotides read TGTGCCAGCACTTACGAGGGGACTAGCGGGAGTGGTGAGCAGTTCTTC.

The V call is TRBV6-1, the J call TRBJ2-2; weak D call: TRBD2 (5 bases). The V and J ends lost 7 bases and 5 bases respectively, with 14 bases between them. CDR3 length: 14 amino acids. Germline lookup yields CDR1 MNHNS and CDR2 SASEGT. CDR3 region: CASTKGVRTGELFF. CDR3 nucleotide sequence: TGTGCCAGCACCAAGGGAGTCAGGACCGGGGAGCTGTTTTTT.

The V gene is TRBV10-3, the J gene TRBJ1-2; tentative D call: TRBD1 (6 bases). Deletions cut 4 bases from V and 5 bases from J, with 20 bases between. Germline lookup yields CDR1 ENHRY and CDR2 SYGVKD. There are 16 residues in the CDR3. This CDR3 is CAISATGSGTSYGYTF. The CDR3 nucleotides are TGTGCCATCAGTGCAACAGGGAGTGGGACTAGTTATGGCTACACCTTC.

The gene calls are TRBV5-5 and TRBJ1-4, with D possibly being TRBD1 (6 bases). Trimming shortened V by 0 bases and J by 11 bases, and 17 bases separated the two germline ends. Germline lookup yields CDR1 SGHKS and CDR2 YYEKEE (reference sequence). The CDR3 runs 15 residues. CDR3 sequence reads: CASSLEAGESRKLFF. In DNA form, the CDR3 reads TGTGCCAGCAGCTTGGAGGCAGGGGAGAGTCGGAAACTGTTTTTT.

This rearrangement joins TRBV5-1 to TRBJ1-1, with a weak D call TRBD1 (5 bases). The CDR3 sequence is 14 residues long. Germline V gene data show CDR1 as SGHRS and CDR2 as YFSETQ. V gave up 4 bases and J gave up 1 base, with 11 bases separating them. The CDR3 loop is CASSRDGRNTEAFF. CDR3 nucleotide sequence: TGCGCCAGCAGCAGGGACGGGAGGAACACTGAAGCTTTCTTT.

The chain combines TRBV19 with TRBJ2-7, with TRBD2 matching 8 bases. This CDR3 is 15 amino acids long. Germline V gene data show CDR1 as LNHDA and CDR2 as SQIVND (reference sequence). The junction had 10 bases not matched to a gene; V was cut back by 4 bases and J by 5 bases. Here the CDR3 reads CASSTQRELFDEQYF. The DNA for the CDR3 is TGTGCCAGTAGTACCCAGCGGGAGTTATTCGACGAGCAGTACTTC.

V and J are TRBV27 and TRBJ2-5; possible D gene TRBD2, 6 bases. The J call may be in error: the DNA end matches TRBJ2-7 better. The CDR3 runs 15 residues. The germline V gene encodes CDR1 MNHEY and CDR2 SMNVEV (reference sequence). CDR3 residues: CASSLSGTPPYEQYF. CDR3 sequence (DNA): TGTGCCAGCAGTTTATCCGGGACTCCCCCCTACGAGCAGTACTTC.